The subject of this entry is one T cell receptor (beta chain). The study sequenced TCR beta in blood CD8+ and CD4+ T cells. This entry is derived from a study of CD8 T cells in Susac syndrome. The authors reverse transcribed roughly 0.5 to 1 ug RNA with random hexamers. One entry per CDR3 protein, called by TCRdb with MiXCR from the immunoSEQ multiplex PCR reads. The sample consists of about 70,000 distinct CDR3 sequences, roughly 95% of them appearing once. The CDR3 extends over 13 amino acids. The V end was cut by 4 bases, the J end by 0 bases, with 8 bases between. CDR1 is SQVTM and CDR2 is ANQGSEA in the germline V gene.

The sample was CD4+ T cells from PBMCs. This TCR came from a human donor with multiple sclerosis. V gene TRBV29-1 combines with J gene TRBJ2-3, with D uncertain. The DNA for the CDR3 is TGCAGCGTTGCCCAGAGCAGCACAGATACGCAGTATTTT. Protein sequence: CSVAQSSTDTQYF.